The clone carrying this TCR beta chain has just a few counts. Its antigen remains unidentified. This CDR3 has 14 residues. Germline lookup yields CDR1 SGDLS and CDR2 YYNGEE. Between the trimmed V and J ends, which lost 1 base and 1 base, there was a span of 9 bases. These data belong to a study of post-analysis software for immune sequencing data. General study findings and limits: About five TRBV segments were more frequent in patients than controls; TRBV5-6, TRBV5-1 and TRBV20-1 belonged to this group.

Sequencing libraries made from TCR beta cDNA carried unique molecular identifiers. TCRdb reanalysed the PCR reads using MiXCR and keeps one entry per CDR3 protein. This sample has hundreds of thousands of distinct CDR3 sequences, with approximately 53% found just once. This receptor was taken from a girl aged 10-17 years with multiple sclerosis. Sequenced material: blood. This chain links TRBV9 with TRBJ2-7; no firm D call. The CDR3 sequence is CASSVSSESYEQYF. The DNA of the CDR3 is TGTGCCAGCAGCGTATCTTCGGAGTCCTACGAGCAGTACTTC.